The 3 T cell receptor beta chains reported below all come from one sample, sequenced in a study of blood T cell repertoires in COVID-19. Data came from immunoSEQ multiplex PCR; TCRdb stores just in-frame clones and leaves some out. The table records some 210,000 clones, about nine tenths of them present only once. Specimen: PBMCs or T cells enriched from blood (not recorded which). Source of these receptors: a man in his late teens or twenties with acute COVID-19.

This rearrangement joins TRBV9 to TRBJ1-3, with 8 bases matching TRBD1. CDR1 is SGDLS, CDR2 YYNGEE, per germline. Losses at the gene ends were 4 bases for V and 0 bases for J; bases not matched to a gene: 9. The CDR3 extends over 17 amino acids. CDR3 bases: TGTGCCAGCAGCAACAGGGGGGGGATCCCCTCTGGAAACACCATATATTTT. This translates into CASSNRGGIPSGNTIYF.

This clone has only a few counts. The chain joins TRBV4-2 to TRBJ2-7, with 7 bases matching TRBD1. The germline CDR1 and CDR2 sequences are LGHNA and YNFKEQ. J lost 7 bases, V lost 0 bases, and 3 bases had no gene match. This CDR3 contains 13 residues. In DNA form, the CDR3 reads TGTGCCAGCAGCCAAGATGACAGGGAAGAGCAGTACTTC. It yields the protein CASSQDDREEQYF.

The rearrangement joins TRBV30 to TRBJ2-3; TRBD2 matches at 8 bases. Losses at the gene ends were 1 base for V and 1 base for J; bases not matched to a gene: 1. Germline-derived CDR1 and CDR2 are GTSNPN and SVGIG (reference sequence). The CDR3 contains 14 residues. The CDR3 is CAWSGREGTDTQYF. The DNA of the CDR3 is TGTGCCTGGAGTGGGCGGGAGGGCACAGATACGCAGTATTTT.